Described below is a single T cell receptor beta chain sequence and its context. Germline V CDR1 and CDR2: KGHSH, LQKENI. CDR3 size: 18 residues. Trimming took 0 bases from V and 1 from J, leaving 18 bases between them. The study counted Cohort 3 donors as recovered given two negative PCRs, clearance, or symptom resolution. This sample is drawn from a study of blood T cell repertoires in COVID-19. Across the whole study: The analysed material was cDNA or gDNA that came from T cells, B-cell-depleted T cells, or PBMCs.

Per the original data handling: By means of reference gene primer amplification, nucleated cell counts were estimated. Using immunoSEQ multiplex PCR, the repertoire was profiled, and TCRdb retains in-frame clones only, with some absent. That table is the source of V, J and clone size, and D and trimming were worked out from the DNA. This table holds 150,000 to 200,000 clones, 88% found once. J is TRBJ1-1 and V is TRBV18; D is perhaps TRBD1 (5 bases). The origin of this receptor is a young woman who had recovered from COVID-19. Sequencing input: PBMCs or T cells enriched from blood (not recorded which). The CDR3 is CASSPPWGVYIANTEAFF. The CDR3 bases are TGTGCCAGCTCACCACCGTGGGGGGTTTACATTGCGAACACTGAAGCTTTCTTT.